One T cell receptor (beta chain) is described in this entry. Its matching antigen is unknown. These data originate in a study of blood T cells in healthy people across ages. A second PCR of 7 to 11 cycles used a sample-barcoded 5' primer and a J-beta primer mix. Each CDR3 protein is one row after TCRdb ran MiXCR on the 5' RACE reads. The sample has hundreds of thousands of distinct CDR3 sequences, about 53% seen once. Points from the study as a whole: It was the long-lived donors that had more naive CD4+ cells and higher diversity than aged donors. When one million T cells were used, diversity estimates were thought to be underestimates.

There were healthy Caucasian individuals from Russia, aged roughly 6 to 90, serving as donors. Samples each yielded at least 5.5 micrograms of total RNA. The source of this sequence is a man in his 60s in good health. The material sequenced was blood.

CDR3 DNA: TGTGCCAGCAGCCCCGACCAACCGACAGGGCCGGATGAAAAACTGTTTTTT. Protein: CASSPDQPTGPDEKLFF. The chain employs TRBV5-5 and TRBJ1-4; the match to TRBD1 covers 7 bases. Trimming cost V 4 bases and J 6 bases; bases outside gene matches: 15. This CDR3 has 17 amino acids. Germline CDR1 and CDR2: SGHKS and YYEKEE (reference sequence).